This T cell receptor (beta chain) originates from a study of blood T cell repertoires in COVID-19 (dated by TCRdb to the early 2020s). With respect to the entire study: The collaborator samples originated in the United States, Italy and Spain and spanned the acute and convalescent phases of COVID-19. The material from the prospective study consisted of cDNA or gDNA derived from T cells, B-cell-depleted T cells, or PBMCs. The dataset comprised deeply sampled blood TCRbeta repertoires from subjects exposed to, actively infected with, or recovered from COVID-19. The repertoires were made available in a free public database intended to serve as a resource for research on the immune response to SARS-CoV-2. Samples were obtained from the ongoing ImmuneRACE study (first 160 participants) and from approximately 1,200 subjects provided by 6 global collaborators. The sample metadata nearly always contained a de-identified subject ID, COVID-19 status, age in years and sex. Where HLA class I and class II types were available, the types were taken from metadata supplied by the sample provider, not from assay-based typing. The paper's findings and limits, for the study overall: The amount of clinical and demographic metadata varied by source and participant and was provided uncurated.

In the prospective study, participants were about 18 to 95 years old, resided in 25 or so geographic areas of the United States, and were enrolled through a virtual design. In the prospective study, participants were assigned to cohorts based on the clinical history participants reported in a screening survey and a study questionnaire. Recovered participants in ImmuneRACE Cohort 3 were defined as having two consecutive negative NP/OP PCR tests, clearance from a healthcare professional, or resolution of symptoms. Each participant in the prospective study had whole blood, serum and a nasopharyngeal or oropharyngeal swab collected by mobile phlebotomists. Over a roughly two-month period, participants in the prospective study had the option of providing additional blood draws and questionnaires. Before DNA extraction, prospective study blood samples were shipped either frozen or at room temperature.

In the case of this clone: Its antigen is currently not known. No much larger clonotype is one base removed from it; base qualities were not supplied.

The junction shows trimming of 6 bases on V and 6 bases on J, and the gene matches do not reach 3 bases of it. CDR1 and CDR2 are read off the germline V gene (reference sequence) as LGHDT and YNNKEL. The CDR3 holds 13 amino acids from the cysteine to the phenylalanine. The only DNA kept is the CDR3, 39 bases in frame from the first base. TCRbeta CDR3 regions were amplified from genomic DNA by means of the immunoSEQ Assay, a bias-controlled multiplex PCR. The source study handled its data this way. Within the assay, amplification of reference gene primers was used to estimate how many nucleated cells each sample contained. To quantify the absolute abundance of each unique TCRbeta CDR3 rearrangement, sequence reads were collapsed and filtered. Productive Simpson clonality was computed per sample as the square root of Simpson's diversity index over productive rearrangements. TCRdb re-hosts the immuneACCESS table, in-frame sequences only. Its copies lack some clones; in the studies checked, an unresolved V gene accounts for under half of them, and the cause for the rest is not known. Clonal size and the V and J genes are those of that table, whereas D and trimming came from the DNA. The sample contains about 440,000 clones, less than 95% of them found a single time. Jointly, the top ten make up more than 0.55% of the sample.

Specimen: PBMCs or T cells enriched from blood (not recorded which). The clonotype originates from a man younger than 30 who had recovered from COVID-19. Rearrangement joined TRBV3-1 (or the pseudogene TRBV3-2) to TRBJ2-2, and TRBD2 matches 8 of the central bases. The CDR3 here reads CASSYGGAGELFF. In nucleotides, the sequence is TGTGCCAGCAGTTACGGGGGGGCCGGGGAGCTGTTTTTT.